This TCR beta chain was sequenced for a study of human T cells and chemical hapten exposure. This clonotype came up a few times. J was trimmed by 11 bases and V by 4 bases; bases with no gene match: 16. Looked up from germline, CDR1 is SGHRS and CDR2 is YFSETQ. CDR3 length: 16 residues. TCRdb re-called the RACE reads through MiXCR, storing one row per CDR3 protein. The data hold over 75,000 distinct CDR3 sequences, with 7.5% to 9% observed a single time. The sample's time point: patch test 1, 2 weeks after DPC sensitization. Treatment of the sample: therapeutic diphenylcyclopropenone sensitization with weekly scalp DPC.

The sequence derives from a young woman with alopecia areata. Some clones in this sample may be carry-over from other donors' samples. The material was whole blood, obtained in connection with sensitization to the hapten diphenylcyclopropenone (DPC). This chain joins TRBV5-1 and TRBJ2-7, with 12 bases lining up with TRBD2. DNA for the CDR3: TGCGCCAGCAGCCCGCTGGATCTAGCGGGGGGGAGGAAGAAGTACTTC. This encodes CASSPLDLAGGRKKYF.